The 26 T cell receptor beta chains below were found in one sample sequenced in a study of early stage breast cancer tumors. The assay was immunoSEQ multiplex PCR, and TCRdb's table has in-frame clones only and misses some. The sample carries some 30,000 clones, roughly 77% recorded once. Sequencing was done on a sample of breast tumor tissue. The receptors here all came from a person in their thirties with breast cancer.

This chain joins TRBV6-6 and TRBJ2-3, with D perhaps matching TRBD1 (5 bases). The CDR3 runs 14 residues. Trimming shortened V by 4 bases and J by 4 bases, and 12 bases separated the two germline ends. Germline V CDR1 and CDR2: MNHNY, SVGAGI (reference sequence). This CDR3 is CASSSQGPPDTQYF. The CDR3 DNA reads as TGTGCCAGCAGTTCCCAGGGCCCACCAGATACGCAGTATTTT.

The chain combines TRBV30 with TRBJ1-2; D gene ambiguous. This CDR3 comprises 12 residues. Trimming pared 7 bases from V and 4 bases from J, leaving 13 bases between. From germline, CDR1 is GTSNPN and CDR2 SVGIG (reference sequence). CDR3 loop: CASELLSYGYTF. The CDR3 bases are TGTGCCTCCGAGTTACTCTCCTATGGCTACACCTTC.

The V gene is TRBV5-1, the J gene TRBJ2-2, with D unclear. The CDR3 runs to 15 residues. The V gene lost 1 base and the J gene lost 0 bases, with 7 bases spanning the gap. CDR1 and CDR2 (germline): SGHRS, YFSETQ. The CDR3 region has the DNA TGCGCCAGCAGCTTGTTCTACCCGAACACCGGGGAGCTGTTTTTT. Translated: CASSLFYPNTGELFF.

CDR3 DNA: TGTGCCAGTAAGGACAGGGTCGCCTACGAGCAGTACTTC. This encodes CASKDRVAYEQYF. This sequence joins TRBV19 and TRBJ2-7; 8 bases map to TRBD1. Germline assignment: CDR1 LNHDA and CDR2 SQIVND (reference sequence). Trimming removed 7 bases from V and 2 bases from J; junction bases left unmatched: 4. The CDR3 runs to 13 residues. Supplemented by reference TRBV19 and TRBJ2-7, the full variable domain reads DGGITQSPKYLFRKEGQNVTLSCEQNLNHDAMYWYRQDPGQGLRLIYYSQIVNDFQKGDIAEGYSVSREKKESFPLTVTSAQKNPTAFYLCASKDRVAYEQYFGPGTRLTVT.

The V gene is TRBV21-1, the J gene TRBJ1-1; the D call in the table, TRBD1, was not verified against the DNA. TRBV21-1 is a listed pseudogene. The CDR3 is 12 residues long. CDR3 residues: CASNVTQPEAFF. The CDR3 DNA reads as TGTGCCAGCAATGTTACACAGCCTGAAGCTTTCTTT.

This clone was seen a few times. The J gene is TRBJ1-2, the V gene TRBV4-1, with D possibly being TRBD1 (6 bases). CDR3 size: 13 residues. Germline V gene lookup returns CDR1 MGHRA and CDR2 YSYEKL. Between the trimmed V and J ends, which lost 1 base and 7 bases, there was a span of 10 bases. The CDR3 bases are TGCGCCAGCAGCCAAGTTCAGGGGCTTGGCTACACCTTC. Protein: CASSQVQGLGYTF.

J is TRBJ2-1 and V is TRBV5-1; D unresolved. This CDR3 has 15 amino acids. Trimming removed 5 bases at V and 0 bases at J, with 12 bases between. Germline V gives CDR1 SGHRS, CDR2 YFSETQ. In nucleotides, the CDR3 is TGCGCCAGCAGACGATCTAGGAGCTCCTACAATGAGCAGTTCTTC. This gives the protein CASRRSRSSYNEQFF.

This chain links TRBV15 with TRBJ1-3; D unclear. Germline values: CDR1 LNHNV, CDR2 YYDKDF (reference sequence). Trimming removed 0 bases from V and 2 bases from J, with 11 bases in between. The CDR3 covers 16 residues. The CDR3 nucleotides read TGTGCCACCAGCAGAGATAGAGGCCTTACTGGAAACACCATATATTTT. It encodes CATSRDRGLTGNTIYF.

J is TRBJ2-1 and V is TRBV6-6; D gene unclear. The CDR3 spans 13 residues. Trimming shortened V by 2 bases and J by 6 bases, and 8 bases separated the two germline ends. Germline V CDR1 and CDR2: MNHNY, SVGAGI (reference sequence). CDR3 residues: CASSYEGINEQFF. CDR3 sequence (DNA): TGTGCCAGCAGTTACGAAGGAATCAATGAGCAGTTCTTC.

The chain employs TRBV18 and TRBJ2-1; 8 nucleotides match TRBD2. V gave up 2 bases and J gave up 3 bases; unmatched junction bases: 3. The CDR3 totals 15 residues. Germline V gives CDR1 KGHSH, CDR2 LQKENI. Written as DNA, the CDR3 is TGTGCCAGCTCACCAGGCGGGACTAGCTACAATGAGCAGTTCTTC. This codes for CASSPGGTSYNEQFF.

V and J are TRBV14 and TRBJ2-3; D remains unclear. Trimming pared 3 bases from V and 5 bases from J, leaving 9 bases between. Germline-derived CDR1 and CDR2 are SGHDN and FVKESK. This CDR3 is built from 13 residues. This CDR3 is CASSHGIRDTQYF. DNA of the CDR3: TGTGCCAGCAGCCACGGAATTCGAGATACGCAGTATTTT.

The genes are TRBV30 and TRBJ1-2, with D maybe TRBD1 (5 bases). The CDR3 is 17 residues long. The germline V gene has CDR1 GTSNPN and CDR2 SVGIG (reference sequence). V dropped 2 bases and J dropped 0 bases, with 19 bases sitting between them. The CDR3, as DNA: TGTGCCTGGAGTACCGTCCACAGGTCCCTGACTAACTATGGCTACACCTTC. Translating gives CAWSTVHRSLTNYGYTF.

The chain joins TRBV11-2 to TRBJ1-1; D not resolved. The CDR3 spans 11 residues. The V end was cut by 6 bases, the J end by 5 bases, with 7 bases between. Germline CDR1 and CDR2: SGHAT and FQNNGV. For the CDR3, the DNA is TGTGCCAGCAGTCTTATAACTGAAGCTTTCTTT. It codes for CASSLITEAFF.

This chain links TRBV2 with TRBJ1-6; maybe TRBD1 (6 bases). With 6 bases removed from V and 5 bases from J, the gap between germline ends came to 14 bases. CDR3 length: 15 residues. Germline V lookup: CDR1 SNHLY, CDR2 FYNNEI. DNA for the CDR3: TGTGCCAGCAGAAAGGGGGAACAAAATAATTCACCCCTCCACTTT. It specifies CASRKGEQNNSPLHF.

V and J are TRBV6-6 and TRBJ1-2; the D is unclear. CDR1 and CDR2 (germline): MNHNY, SVGAGI (reference sequence). The CDR3 runs to 15 residues. The ends were cut back, 7 bases at V and 5 bases at J, with 20 bases in the middle. The CDR3 sequence: CASTYRGERKYGYTF. CDR3 coding DNA: TGTGCCAGCACCTATCGCGGCGAGAGGAAGTATGGCTACACCTTC.

This clone has only a few counts. The sample holds other DNA sequences that translate to the same CDR3. The rearrangement joins TRBV30 to TRBJ2-7; no clear D gene. The germline V and J ends were trimmed by 0 bases and 0 bases, with 0 bases remaining between them. CDR3 length equals 11 residues. Germline loops: CDR1 GTSNPN, CDR2 SVGIG (reference sequence). The CDR3 sequence is CAWSVSYEQYF. The CDR3 DNA follows: TGTGCCTGGAGTGTCTCCTACGAGCAGTACTTC.

This clone was seen a handful of times. The V call is TRBV10-3, the J call TRBJ2-1; D is possibly TRBD2 (6 bases). Germline V CDR1 and CDR2: ENHRY, SYGVKD. The length of the CDR3 is 15 residues. Trimming took 2 bases from V and 6 from J, leaving 14 bases between them. Here the CDR3 reads CAISEPVGEVNEQFF. In DNA, the CDR3 is TGTGCCATCAGTGAGCCGGTAGGGGAGGTCAATGAGCAGTTCTTC.

V is TRBV7-3 and J is TRBJ2-1; weak D call: TRBD1 (6 bases). Trimming removed 5 bases from V and 0 bases from J, with 11 bases in between. The CDR3 contains 15 residues. The germline CDR1 and CDR2 sequences are SGHTA and FQGTGA. CDR3 bases: TGTGCCAGCAGCGAACAGGGTCTCTCCTACAATGAGCAGTTCTTC. This gives the protein CASSEQGLSYNEQFF.

The chain couples TRBV4-1 to TRBJ2-7, with 11 nucleotides matching TRBD2. V was pared by 4 bases and J by 0 bases, with 2 bases of the junction left unmatched. The germline gives CDR1 MGHRA, CDR2 YSYEKL. This CDR3 has 15 residues. The DNA for the CDR3 is TGCGCCAGCAGCCGGGGACTAGCGGCCTCCTACGAGCAGTACTTC. Protein product: CASSRGLAASYEQYF.

This clone occurred a few times. This sequence joins TRBV5-4 and TRBJ1-4; 9 bases line up with TRBD1. Unmatched junction bases numbered 5, after V lost 4 bases and J lost 7 bases. CDR3 length: 14 residues. CDR1 SGHNT and CDR2 YYREEE come from the germline V gene (reference sequence). CDR3 DNA sequence: TGTGCCAGCAGCCAACAGGGGGCGATTGAAAAACTGTTTTTT. This codes for CASSQQGAIEKLFF.

The V call is TRBV4-1, the J call TRBJ1-2; weak D call: TRBD1 (5 bases). V was pared by 0 bases and J by 8 bases, with 16 bases between. Germline CDR1 and CDR2: MGHRA and YSYEKL. The length of the CDR3 is 15 residues. CDR3 DNA: TGCGCCAGCAGCCAAGATCACACAGGAAGGATCGGCTACACCTTC. Encoded protein: CASSQDHTGRIGYTF.

The V call is TRBV19, the J call TRBJ1-4; D is ambiguous. The CDR3 extends over 15 amino acids. The ends were cut back, 1 base at V and 0 bases at J, with 6 bases in the middle. Germline V gives CDR1 LNHDA, CDR2 SQIVND (reference sequence). The CDR3 reads CASSIGGATNEKLFF. CDR3 DNA: TGTGCCAGTAGTATAGGCGGGGCAACTAATGAAAAACTGTTTTTT.

The gene calls are TRBV7-9 and TRBJ2-7; 9 bases fit TRBD2. This CDR3 comprises 15 residues. From germline, CDR1 is SEHNR and CDR2 FQNEAQ (reference sequence). Trimming removed 3 bases from V and 2 bases from J; junction bases left unmatched: 5. The CDR3 protein is CASSFSGSGTYEQYF. DNA of the CDR3: TGTGCCAGCAGCTTTAGCGGGAGTGGGACCTACGAGCAGTACTTC.

The V call is TRBV5-1, the J call TRBJ2-5; D perhaps matches TRBD1 (5 bases). The CDR3 length is 14 residues. V lost 3 bases and J 2 bases, leaving 11 bases between the germline ends. Germline loops: CDR1 SGHRS, CDR2 YFSETQ. The CDR3 region is CASSSYRLQETQYF. CDR3 nucleotides: TGCGCCAGCAGCTCATACAGGCTTCAAGAGACCCAGTACTTC.

V gene TRBV4-2 combines with J gene TRBJ2-7; D uncertain. The germline V and J ends were trimmed by 8 bases and 0 bases, with 20 bases remaining between them. The CDR3 has 16 amino acids. Germline assignment: CDR1 LGHNA and CDR2 YNFKEQ. CDR3 residues: CASSTQGADLSYEQYF. In DNA form, the CDR3 reads TGTGCCAGCTCCACCCAAGGAGCCGACCTCTCCTACGAGCAGTACTTC.

V and J are TRBV28 and TRBJ1-3; TRBD1 aligns across 7 bases. CDR1 is MDHEN and CDR2 is SYDVKM in the germline V gene. V lost 2 bases and J lost 4; bases outside the gene matches: 8. CDR3 length: 16 residues. The CDR3 region has the DNA TGTGCCAGCAGTTTAGTGGGGGAGGGGGCAGGAAACACCATATATTTT. It codes for CASSLVGEGAGNTIYF.